This passage covers 18 T cell receptor beta chains from one sample sequenced in a study of T-cell memory formation after mild COVID-19. Via MiXCR, TCRdb re-called the 5' RACE reads, giving one row per CDR3 protein. This table has hundreds of thousands of distinct CDR3 sequences, just over 20% appearing once. Source material: PBMCs or a T cell subset sorted from them (not recorded which). The source of these receptors is an adult woman who had mild COVID-19 (a few samples of this study predate the infection). Cell type and time point are not known.

The count of this clonotype is one. The chain joins TRBV29-1 to TRBJ2-3; D may be TRBD2 (5 bases). The CDR3 loop spans 13 amino acids. Germline CDR1 is SQVTM and CDR2 is ANQGSEA. With 1 base removed from V and 6 bases from J, the gap between germline ends came to 11 bases. In DNA form, the CDR3 reads TGCAGCGTTGAAGCGGCCGGGAAGGATACGCAGTATTTT. It translates to CSVEAAGKDTQYF.

This chain uses TRBV12-3 or TRBV12-4 with TRBJ2-1; 8 nucleotides line up with TRBD2. The V segment lost 3 bases and the J segment 6 bases; nucleotides outside the gene matches: 13. CDR3 length equals 17 residues. CDR3 protein: CASSFLGSGMITNEQFF. CDR3 nucleotide sequence: TGTGCCAGCAGTTTTTTAGGTAGCGGGATGATTACCAATGAGCAGTTCTTC.

CDR3 protein: CSVPSRTQETQYF. The CDR3, as DNA: TGCAGTGTCCCCTCGAGGACACAAGAGACCCAGTACTTC. The chain uses TRBV20-1 and TRBJ2-5, with a tentative D call TRBD1 (5 bases). This CDR3 spans 13 amino acids. The V and J ends lost 7 bases and 2 bases respectively, with 14 bases between them. The V gene's germline CDR1 is DFQATT and CDR2 SNEGSKA (reference sequence).

V usage is TRBV5-1 and J usage is TRBJ2-5; D may be TRBD1 or TRBD2 (5 bases each). The CDR3 has 12 amino acids. The germline V gene has CDR1 SGHRS and CDR2 YFSETQ. The V and J ends lost 4 bases and 5 bases respectively, with 9 bases between them. As DNA, the CDR3 is TGCGCCAGCAGCGGGGGATCCGAGACCCAGTACTTC. This translates into CASSGGSETQYF.

This clonotype was counted between two and nine times. The chain is built from TRBV3-1 and TRBJ1-5, with 7 bases that match TRBD1. V lost 4 bases, J lost 2 bases, and 5 bases stayed unmatched. The CDR3 sequence is 15 residues long. CDR1 LGHDT and CDR2 YNNKEL come from the germline V gene (reference sequence). CDR3 protein: CASSLRGQGNQPQHF. CDR3 in DNA: TGTGCCAGCAGCCTGAGGGGGCAGGGCAATCAGCCCCAGCATTTT.

This clonotype turned up a few times. The chain recombines TRBV28 with TRBJ2-4; perhaps TRBD2 as D (6 bases). Looked up from germline, CDR1 is MDHEN and CDR2 is SYDVKM. V lost 10 bases to trimming and J lost 1 base, with 20 bases between them. This CDR3 region has 16 residues. CDR3 DNA: TGTGCCACCCGGAGGCTTGGAGGGGCGGCCAAAAACATTCAGTACTTC. Protein: CATRRLGGAAKNIQYF.

This clonotype was found a few times. The genes are TRBV5-5 and TRBJ1-2; no firm D call. This CDR3 is 15 amino acids long. Germline V gives CDR1 SGHKS, CDR2 YYEKEE (reference sequence). Trimming stripped 5 bases from V and 2 bases from J, with 16 bases between. CDR3 DNA sequence: TGTGCCAGCAGGTTAGCAGAGACAAGAAACTATGGCTACACCTTC. Amino acids: CASRLAETRNYGYTF.

The gene calls are TRBV2 and TRBJ2-6; D not resolved. Germline CDR1 reads SNHLY; CDR2 reads FYNNEI. This CDR3 has 15 residues. Trimming stripped 4 bases from V and 0 bases from J, with 7 bases between. CDR3 nucleotide sequence: TGTGCCAGCAGTGTACTTCGCTCTGGGGCCAACGTCCTGACTTTC. It translates to CASSVLRSGANVLTF.

The CDR3 is CASSLRSDYGYTF. The CDR3 bases are TGTGCCAGCAGTTTACGAAGTGACTATGGCTACACCTTC. V is TRBV12-3 or TRBV12-4 and J is TRBJ1-2; D call uncertain. There are 13 residues in the CDR3. V lost 2 bases to trimming and J lost 3 bases, with 7 bases between them.

The chain has TRBV12-3 or TRBV12-4 and TRBJ2-7; perhaps TRBD1 as D (5 bases). The CDR3 sequence is 16 residues long. V was clipped by 3 bases and J by 0 bases, with 15 bases between them. This CDR3 reads CASSFAERGNSYEQYF. Here the CDR3 DNA reads TGTGCCAGCAGTTTCGCTGAAAGGGGCAACTCCTACGAGCAGTACTTC.

This clonotype appeared many times. One junction end does not reproduce the germline sequence, and a read error may be involved. The chain links TRBV7-9 to TRBJ2-5; no firm D call. Germline V gene data show CDR1 as SEHNR and CDR2 as FQNEAQ (reference sequence). This CDR3 has 18 residues. CDR3 in DNA: TGTGCCAGCACCTTATTGGGCTCCGGTGGTGGGTCCCAAGAGACCCAGTACTTC. This translates into CASTLLGSGGGSQETQYF. Together with reference TRBV7-9 and TRBJ2-5, the CDR3 gives the full variable domain: DTGVSQNPRHKITKRGQNVTFRCDPISEHNRLYWYRQTLGQGPEFLTYFQNEAQLEKSRLLSDRFSAERPKGSFSTLEIQRTEQGDSAMYLCASTLLGSGGGSQETQYFGPGTRLLVL.

The V gene is TRBV4-2, the J gene TRBJ2-7; D is possibly TRBD2 (5 bases). The CDR3 runs to 14 residues. CDR1 LGHNA and CDR2 YNFKEQ come from the germline V gene. V lost 3 bases and J lost 5, with 14 bases in between. The CDR3, as DNA: TGTGCCAGCAGCCACTCAGTGACGGGGAACGAGCAGTACTTC. Translating it yields CASSHSVTGNEQYF.

The chain employs TRBV5-1 and TRBJ2-3, with 11 bases that match TRBD2. The V and J ends lost 4 bases and 4 bases, in that order; junction bases with no gene match: 5. This CDR3 has 15 amino acids. Germline V gene lookup returns CDR1 SGHRS and CDR2 YFSETQ. In DNA, the CDR3 is TGCGCCAGCAGCACTAGCGGGAGTGCCCCAGATACGCAGTATTTT. Its protein product is CASSTSGSAPDTQYF.

This clonotype was found a few times. The chain uses TRBV9 and TRBJ1-2; D is uncertain. This CDR3 region has 14 residues. Trimming removed 1 base from V and 1 base from J, with 8 bases in between. The germline V gene has CDR1 SGDLS and CDR2 YYNGEE. CDR3 DNA sequence: TGTGCCAGCAGCGTAACGGGTGTTAACTATGGCTACACCTTC. This translates into CASSVTGVNYGYTF.

This rearrangement joins TRBV7-3 to TRBJ2-7, with unresolved D. This CDR3 has 15 residues. V lost 5 bases to trimming and J lost 0 bases, with 14 bases between them. CDR1 is SGHTA, CDR2 FQGTGA, per germline. The CDR3 DNA follows: TGTGCCAGCAGCCCCCCGCAGGAAAGCTCCTACGAGCAGTACTTC. Its translation is CASSPPQESSYEQYF.

This clonotype was picked up a small number of times. The chain combines TRBV4-3 with TRBJ2-3; 9 bases agree with TRBD2. Germline trimming cut 5 bases from V and 4 bases from J; bases unmatched to any gene: 13. CDR1 and CDR2 (germline): LGHNA, YSLEER. This CDR3 is 17 amino acids long. The chain's CDR3 is CASSKGSAGTSPDTQYF. The DNA of the CDR3 is TGCGCCAGCAGCAAGGGGTCTGCCGGGACTAGCCCAGATACGCAGTATTTT.

V gene TRBV7-8 combines with J gene TRBJ1-6, with D tentatively TRBD1 (6 bases). Trimming took 0 bases from V and 7 from J, leaving 19 bases between them. The CDR3 is made up of 18 amino acids. In germline, CDR1 is SGHVS, CDR2 FQNEAQ. The CDR3 nucleotides are TGTGCCAGCAGCTTAGCTATACGAACCGGGACAACGAATTCACCCCTCCACTTT. Its protein is CASSLAIRTGTTNSPLHF.

This clonotype came up many times. The chain has TRBV7-6 and TRBJ2-7; 11 positions agree with TRBD2. CDR3 length: 22 residues. Germline CDR1 SGHVS, CDR2 FNYEAQ. Losses at the gene ends were 5 bases for V and 3 bases for J; bases not matched to a gene: 27. CDR3 sequence: CASSPFGVSAQLIAGGRYEQYF. The DNA for the CDR3 is TGTGCCAGCAGCCCGTTTGGAGTGTCAGCCCAGTTAATAGCGGGGGGGCGCTACGAGCAGTACTTC.